The present T cell receptor (beta chain) was sequenced within a study of T cell responses to AZD1222 COVID-19 vaccine. CDR3 length: 11 residues. V gave up 1 base and J gave up 5 bases, with 3 bases separating them. Germline loops: CDR1 SGHRS, CDR2 YFSETQ. Sequencing used immunoSEQ multiplex PCR; TCRdb keeps in-frame clones, though not all of them. The table lists 25,000 to 30,000 clones, roughly 78% of them singletons, with 4.5% to 7% in the top ten. Only one count was recorded for this clone. Specimen: peripheral blood, collected on day 0 of AZD1222 vaccination. The chain recombines TRBV5-1 with TRBJ2-5; D uncertain. This clonotype was sampled from an adult in good health. The CDR3 loop reads CASSLRETQYF. The CDR3, as DNA: TGCGCCAGCAGCTTGAGGGAGACCCAGTACTTC.